The present entry profiles one T cell receptor beta chain with its context. Using immunoSEQ multiplex PCR, the repertoire was profiled, and TCRdb retains in-frame clones only, with some absent. This sample has over 55,000 clones, with about 93% found just once. This sample was taken from a study of blood T cell repertoires in COVID-19. Study summary: The origin of the acute and convalescent COVID-19 samples was the United States, Italy and Spain. Nucleic acid was either cDNA or gDNA, and it came from T cells, B-cell-depleted T cells, or PBMCs.

The germline gives CDR1 ENHRY, CDR2 SYGVKD. With 6 bases removed from V and 1 base from J, the gap between germline ends came to 18 bases. This CDR3 contains 16 residues. The sequence came from a human donor in a cohort sampled during active COVID-19. Sequencing was done on a sample of peripheral blood. V usage is TRBV10-3 and J usage is TRBJ1-1; TRBD1 might be the D (6 bases). The CDR3 spells CAISNLPGQGNTEAFF. In DNA, the CDR3 is TGTGCCATCAGCAATCTTCCGGGACAAGGGAACACTGAAGCTTTCTTT.